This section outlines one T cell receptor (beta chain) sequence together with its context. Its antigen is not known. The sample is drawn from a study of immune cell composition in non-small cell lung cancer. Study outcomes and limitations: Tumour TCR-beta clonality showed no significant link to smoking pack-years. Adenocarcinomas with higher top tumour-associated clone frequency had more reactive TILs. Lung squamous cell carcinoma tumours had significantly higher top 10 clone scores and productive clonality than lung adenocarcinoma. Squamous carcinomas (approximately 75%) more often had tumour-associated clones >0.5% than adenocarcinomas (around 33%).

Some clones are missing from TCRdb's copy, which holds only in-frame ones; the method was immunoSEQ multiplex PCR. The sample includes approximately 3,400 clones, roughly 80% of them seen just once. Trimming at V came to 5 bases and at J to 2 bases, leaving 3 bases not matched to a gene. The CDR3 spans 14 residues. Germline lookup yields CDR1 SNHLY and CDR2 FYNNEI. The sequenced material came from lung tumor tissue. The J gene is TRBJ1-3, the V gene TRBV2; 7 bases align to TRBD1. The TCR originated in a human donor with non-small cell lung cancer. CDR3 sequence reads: CASSPGTAGNTIYF. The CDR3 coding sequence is TGTGCCAGCAGTCCTGGGACAGCTGGAAACACCATATATTTT.